This TCR beta chain is from a study of OX40 agonist ivuxolimab in advanced cancers. Overall study: Recorded diagnoses for dose-escalation patients were hepatocellular carcinoma, melanoma, renal cell or head and neck cancer. A partial response was reached by three patients: one with hepatocellular carcinoma and two with cutaneous melanoma.

Losses at the gene ends were 5 bases for V and 0 bases for J; bases not matched to a gene: 2. CDR3 length: 16 amino acids. CDR1 is SGHVS, CDR2 FNYEAQ, per germline. Profiled with immunoSEQ multiplex PCR; TCRdb holds only in-frame clones, not every one. The sample shows 100,000 or so clones, 86% of them seen only once. The material was CD4+ or CD8+ T cells sorted from blood, obtained in a trial of the OX40 agonist ivuxolimab. The clonotype comes from an adult with an advanced solid tumor such as melanoma, head and neck, liver or kidney cancer. The chain links TRBV7-6 to TRBJ2-3; 13 bases line up with TRBD2. In DNA, the CDR3 is TGTGCCAGCAGCCGGACTAGCGGGAGAAGCACAGATACGCAGTATTTT. This gives the protein CASSRTSGRSTDTQYF. Based on the CDR3 plus reference TRBV7-6 and TRBJ2-3, the full variable domain is GAGVSQSPRYKVTKRGQDVALRCDPISGHVSLYWYRQALGQGPEFLTYFNYEAQQDKSGLPNDRFSAERPEGSISTLTIQRTEQRDSAMYRCASSRTSGRSTDTQYFGPGTRLTVL.